One and the same sample provided the 31 T cell receptor beta chains below, sequenced in a study of memory CD8 T cells in hepatitis C reinfection. As to time point: late/post reinfection, 12 to 24 weeks after detection. The sorted cells went straight to TCR sequencing with no prior in vitro expansion. The method was immunoSEQ multiplex PCR; TCRdb's version includes in-frame clones alone and lacks a portion of them. The sample records about 43,000 clones, approximately 89% being singletons. Source material: naive CD8+ T cells sorted from blood. These receptors were obtained from a young man with hepatitis C virus infection.

This clone is a singleton in its sample. The V gene is TRBV19, the J gene TRBJ2-1, with 9 bases lining up with TRBD2. In germline, CDR1 is LNHDA, CDR2 SQIVND (reference sequence). This CDR3 spans 15 amino acids. V lost 2 bases, J lost 5 bases, and 4 bases stayed unmatched. The CDR3 bases are TGTGCCAGTAGTATAACAGCGGGAGGAAACAATGAGCAGTTCTTC. Amino acid sequence: CASSITAGGNNEQFF.

The chain carries TRBV11-2 and TRBJ2-2; TRBD1 aligns across 7 bases. The CDR3 length is 15 residues. V gave up 5 bases and J gave up 4 bases; unmatched junction bases: 7. Germline values: CDR1 SGHAT, CDR2 FQNNGV. CDR3 region: CASSDDRAFTGELFF. In nucleotides, the CDR3 is TGTGCCAGCAGCGACGACAGGGCGTTCACCGGGGAGCTGTTTTTT.

This clone was observed once. The V and J genes are TRBV4-1 and TRBJ2-7; D might be TRBD2 (5 bases). Trimming stripped 3 bases from V and 0 bases from J, with 9 bases between. The V gene's germline CDR1 is MGHRA and CDR2 YSYEKL. The CDR3 runs to 14 residues. The CDR3 is CASSQGGSSYEQYF. The CDR3 bases are TGCGCCAGCAGCCAGGGTGGGAGCTCCTACGAGCAGTACTTC.

V is TRBV7-9 and J is TRBJ2-1, with a tentative D call TRBD2 (7 bases). Per germline, CDR1 SEHNR and CDR2 FQNEAQ (reference sequence). Trimming left V 5 bases short and J 9 bases short, with 11 bases between. CDR3 length: 12 amino acids. The CDR3 DNA reads as TGTGCCAGCAGCGACGCGGGGGCTGAGCAGTTCTTC. Translated, it gives CASSDAGAEQFF.

This rearrangement joins TRBV25-1 to TRBJ2-2; D uncertain. Per the germline V gene, CDR1 is MGHDK and CDR2 is SYGVNS. This CDR3 region has 12 residues. The V and J ends lost 6 bases and 6 bases respectively, with 8 bases between them. The CDR3 spells CASRLASGELFF. As DNA, the CDR3 is TGTGCCAGCAGATTAGCATCCGGGGAGCTGTTTTTT. Combining the CDR3 with reference TRBV25-1 and TRBJ2-2 gives the whole variable domain EADIYQTPRYLVIGTGKKITLECSQTMGHDKMYWYQQDPGMELHLIHYSYGVNSTEKGDLSSESTVSRIRTEHFPLTLESARPSHTSQYLCASRLASGELFFGEGSRLTVL.

The J gene is TRBJ2-2, the V gene TRBV19; 7 bases are a match to TRBD2. This CDR3 is 14 amino acids long. Germline CDR1 is LNHDA and CDR2 is SQIVND (reference sequence). V was pared by 4 bases and J by 1 base, with 0 bases of the junction left unmatched. The CDR3 loop is CASSTSGNTGELFF. As DNA, the CDR3 is TGTGCCAGTAGTACTAGCGGGAACACCGGGGAGCTGTTTTTT.

This sequence joins TRBV4-1 and TRBJ2-5; TRBD2 agrees at 9 bases. Trimming at V came to 3 bases and at J to 1 base, leaving 6 bases not matched to a gene. Looked up from germline, CDR1 is MGHRA and CDR2 is YSYEKL. This CDR3 is built from 16 residues. The CDR3 nucleotides read TGCGCCAGCAGCCAGATTAGCGGGGGCTCCCAAGAGACCCAGTACTTC. It is translated as CASSQISGGSQETQYF.

The chain joins TRBV6-1 to TRBJ2-7; 9 nucleotides match TRBD1. J was trimmed by 2 bases and V by 3 bases; bases with no gene match: 2. The CDR3 is made up of 14 amino acids. Germline V gene lookup returns CDR1 MNHNS and CDR2 SASEGT. As DNA, the CDR3 is TGTGCCAGCAGTGAGAGACAGGGGGCCTACGAGCAGTACGTC. It specifies CASSERQGAYEQYV.

The V call is TRBV14, the J call TRBJ2-1, with 8 bases matching TRBD2. The CDR3 has 16 amino acids. The V gene end was trimmed by 1 base and the J gene end by 10 bases; junction bases not matched to a gene: 12. In germline, CDR1 is SGHDN, CDR2 FVKESK. In DNA form, the CDR3 reads TGTGCCAGCAGCCAAGTGGGGGATAGCGGGAAAAAAGAGCAGTTCTTC. Amino acid sequence: CASSQVGDSGKKEQFF.

The chain employs TRBV19 and TRBJ2-2; 15 positions match TRBD2. Germline CDR1 LNHDA, CDR2 SQIVND (reference sequence). V lost 7 bases to trimming and J lost 0 bases; unmatched junction nucleotides: 9. The CDR3 has 19 amino acids. The CDR3 DNA follows: TGTGCCAGTATTCCCTGGACTAGCGGGAGGGTAGCGAACACCGGGGAGCTGTTTTTT. Translating it yields CASIPWTSGRVANTGELFF.

The chain carries TRBV4-3 and TRBJ2-3; D remains unclear. The CDR3 is 15 residues long. V lost 0 bases and J 7 bases, leaving 14 bases between the germline ends. In germline, CDR1 is LGHNA, CDR2 YSLEER. The CDR3 DNA sequence: TGCGCCAGCAGCCAAGAGTCCAACTACGCTTATACGCAGTATTTT. This encodes CASSQESNYAYTQYF.

The chain couples TRBV11-3 to TRBJ2-5; D gene uncertain. V was cut by 4 bases and J by 3 bases, with 15 bases left in between. This CDR3 has 15 amino acids. Per the germline V gene, CDR1 is SGHNT and CDR2 is YENEEA. The CDR3 DNA reads as TGTGCCAGCAGCTGTTGGCACAGAAAAAAAGAGACCCAGTACTTC. Its protein product is CASSCWHRKKETQYF.

The chain couples TRBV7-9 to TRBJ2-5; TRBD2 agrees at 8 bases. Germline V gives CDR1 SEHNR, CDR2 FQNEAQ (reference sequence). The CDR3 length is 16 residues. With V trimmed by 1 base and J by 2 bases, 6 bases remained unmatched. Here the CDR3 reads CASSLGWRGEQETQYF. CDR3 nucleotide sequence: TGTGCCAGCAGCTTAGGGTGGCGGGGGGAGCAAGAGACCCAGTACTTC.

This clone was picked up one time. The rearrangement uses TRBV5-4 and TRBJ2-1, with TRBD2 as a possible D gene (7 bases). V lost 0 bases, J lost 7 bases, and 11 bases lay in between. The germline V gene has CDR1 SGHNT and CDR2 YYREEE (reference sequence). CDR3 length equals 14 residues. The CDR3 is CASSLEGGGNEQFF. CDR3 DNA: TGTGCCAGCAGCTTGGAGGGGGGAGGGAATGAGCAGTTCTTC.

The chain has TRBV6-4 and TRBJ2-2; D uncertain. Looked up from germline, CDR1 is MRHNA and CDR2 is SNTAGT. Trimming left V 2 bases short and J 1 base short, with 11 bases between. The CDR3 length is 16 residues. CDR3 coding DNA: TGTGCCAGCAGTGACGTCCCGGCGGAGAACACCGGGGAGCTGTTTTTT. It yields the protein CASSDVPAENTGELFF.

The rearrangement uses TRBV30 and TRBJ2-7; 9 bases are a match to TRBD1. The length of the CDR3 is 15 residues. V shed 1 base, J shed 3 bases, and the junction held 7 bases outside the gene matches. The germline gives CDR1 GTSNPN, CDR2 SVGIG (reference sequence). CDR3 sequence (DNA): TGTGCCTGGAGTGCAGGACCGGGACAGGGCTACGAGCAGTACGTC. Residues: CAWSAGPGQGYEQYV.

This clone was seen only a few times. The gene calls are TRBV5-6 and TRBJ2-7, with 8 bases lining up with TRBD1. V shed 0 bases and J 5 bases; nucleotides not matched to a gene: 10. CDR1 SGHDT and CDR2 YYEEEE come from the germline V gene. This CDR3 contains 16 residues. CDR3 sequence: CASSLAPSRGPNEQYF. The CDR3 nucleotides read TGTGCCAGCAGCTTGGCTCCCTCCAGGGGGCCAAACGAGCAGTACTTC.

Concerning this clone: One junction end does not reproduce the germline sequence, and a read error may be involved. The chain has TRBV11-3 and TRBJ2-3; D might be TRBD2 (6 bases). The CDR3 length is 14 residues. The germline gives CDR1 SGHNT, CDR2 YENEEA. The CDR3 DNA follows: TGTGCCAGCAGCCCCGGACTAATAACAGATGCGCAGTATTTT. This codes for CASSPGLITDAQYF.

The CDR3 sequence is CASRPPTGGDPETQYF. CDR3 nucleotides: TGCGCCAGCAGGCCCCCGACGGGGGGGGACCCGGAGACCCAGTACTTC. The V call is TRBV5-1, the J call TRBJ2-5; 8 nucleotides match TRBD2. Looked up from germline, CDR1 is SGHRS and CDR2 is YFSETQ. This CDR3 is 16 amino acids long. J lost 5 bases, V lost 5 bases, and 14 bases had no gene match.

The chain joins TRBV5-1 to TRBJ1-1; 7 bases match TRBD1. The germline V gene encodes CDR1 SGHRS and CDR2 YFSETQ. Unmatched junction bases numbered 4, after V lost 2 bases and J lost 0 bases. The CDR3 runs to 15 residues. The CDR3 loop reads CASSFRQGLNTEAFF. The CDR3 DNA sequence: TGCGCCAGCAGCTTCCGACAGGGCCTGAACACTGAAGCTTTCTTT.

This clone showed up just a few times. The chain links TRBV6-1 to TRBJ1-1; D may be TRBD1 (5 bases). CDR1 MNHNS and CDR2 SASEGT come from the germline V gene. The CDR3 totals 11 residues. The V and J ends lost 5 bases and 11 bases respectively, with 12 bases between them. The CDR3 protein is CASSTGGWAFF. Here the CDR3 DNA reads TGTGCCAGCAGTACGGGGGGTTGGGCTTTCTTT.

The V call is TRBV9, the J call TRBJ1-1, with a possible D match to TRBD1 (5 bases). Germline loops: CDR1 SGDLS, CDR2 YYNGEE. The CDR3 sequence is 14 residues long. The germline V and J ends were trimmed by 3 bases and 3 bases, with 12 bases remaining between them. The CDR3 DNA is TGTGCCAGCAGCGCTGACAGCGTGTACACTGAAGCTTTCTTT. Its protein product is CASSADSVYTEAFF.

The chain joins TRBV7-9 to TRBJ1-3; D might be TRBD1 (5 bases). Germline V lookup: CDR1 SEHNR, CDR2 FQNEAQ (reference sequence). Trimming shortened V by 1 base and J by 0 bases, and 16 bases separated the two germline ends. The CDR3 loop spans 18 amino acids. CDR3 loop: CASSLEVAGDRSGNTIYF. DNA for the CDR3: TGTGCCAGCAGCTTAGAAGTTGCGGGGGACCGCTCTGGAAACACCATATATTTT.

V usage is TRBV27 and J usage is TRBJ1-1, with unresolved D. Germline V gives CDR1 MNHEY, CDR2 SMNVEV (reference sequence). The V gene lost 3 bases and the J gene lost 1 base, with 6 bases spanning the gap. The length of the CDR3 is 13 residues. The CDR3 spells CASSFSTNTEAFF. The CDR3 DNA follows: TGTGCCAGCAGTTTTAGTACGAACACTGAAGCTTTCTTT.

In nucleotides, the CDR3 is TGTGCCAGCAGTTTATCCGGGACAGGGGGTTCCTACGAGCAGTACTTC. It codes for CASSLSGTGGSYEQYF. V and J are TRBV27 and TRBJ2-7; 11 positions agree with TRBD1. With 0 bases clipped from V and 1 base from J, the junction kept 2 bases outside the gene matches. This CDR3 comprises 16 residues. CDR1 is MNHEY and CDR2 is SMNVEV in the germline V gene (reference sequence).

The chain joins TRBV6-5 to TRBJ2-2; 8 bases fit TRBD1. The CDR3 totals 15 residues. Germline-derived CDR1 and CDR2 are MNHEY and SVGAGI. V was clipped by 4 bases and J by 0 bases; unmatched bases: 1. Written as DNA, the CDR3 is TGTGCCAGCAGTTCACAGGGGGCGAACACCGGGGAGCTGTTTTTT. As protein: CASSSQGANTGELFF.

V and J are TRBV5-6 and TRBJ2-5; 7 bases agree with TRBD1. The length of the CDR3 is 14 residues. V gave up 0 bases and J gave up 4 bases; unmatched junction bases: 3. Germline lookup yields CDR1 SGHDT and CDR2 YYEEEE. CDR3 residues: CASSLVQGRETQYF. CDR3 nucleotide sequence: TGTGCCAGCAGCTTGGTACAGGGGAGAGAGACCCAGTACTTC.

This clone showed up just once. The CDR3: CAWSHIHMTYNEQFF. The CDR3 region has the DNA TGTGCCTGGAGTCACATCCACATGACCTACAATGAGCAGTTCTTC. This chain links TRBV30 with TRBJ2-1, with D uncertain. Per germline, CDR1 GTSNPN and CDR2 SVGIG (reference sequence). V was trimmed by 2 bases and J by 2 bases, leaving 13 bases between them. The CDR3 loop spans 15 amino acids.

The chain combines TRBV28 with TRBJ2-3; no clear D. Germline V gives CDR1 MDHEN, CDR2 SYDVKM. Trimming cost V 3 bases and J 2 bases, with 18 bases left between them. This CDR3 has 17 amino acids. CDR3 in amino acids: CASSFLATYNHTDTQYF. In DNA form, the CDR3 reads TGTGCCAGCAGTTTTCTGGCCACATATAACCACACAGATACGCAGTATTTT. Variable domain in full (rest from reference TRBV28 and TRBJ2-3): DVKVTQSSRYLVKRTGEKVFLECVQDMDHENMFWYRQDPGLGLRLIYFSYDVKMKEKGDIPEGYSVSREKKERFSLILESASTNQTSMYLCASSFLATYNHTDTQYFGPGTRLTVL.

As to this clone: Other DNA sequences of this sample code for an identical CDR3. This sequence joins TRBV11-2 and TRBJ2-7, with 7 bases aligning to TRBD2. The CDR3 length is 15 residues. Germline assignment: CDR1 SGHAT and CDR2 FQNNGV. Germline trimming cut 5 bases from V and 3 bases from J; bases unmatched to any gene: 10. The CDR3 sequence: CASSLGAGPRYEQYF. The CDR3 coding sequence is TGTGCCAGCAGCCTTGGAGCGGGACCACGCTACGAGCAGTACTTC.

This rearrangement joins TRBV13 to TRBJ2-1; no definite D call. The germline gives CDR1 PRHDT, CDR2 FYEKMQ (reference sequence). The germline V and J ends were trimmed by 5 bases and 8 bases, with 13 bases remaining between them. The CDR3 loop spans 13 amino acids. The CDR3 DNA sequence: TGTGCCAGCAGCCATCAGGCCAACGATGAGCAGTTCTTC. The encoded protein is CASSHQANDEQFF.